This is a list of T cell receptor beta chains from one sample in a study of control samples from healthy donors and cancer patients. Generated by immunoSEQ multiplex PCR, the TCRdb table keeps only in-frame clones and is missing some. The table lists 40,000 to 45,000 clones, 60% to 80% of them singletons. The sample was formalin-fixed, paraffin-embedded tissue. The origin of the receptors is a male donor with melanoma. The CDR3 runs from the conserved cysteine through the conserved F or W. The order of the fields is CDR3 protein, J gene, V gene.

CASSRRQGASTGELFF TRBJ2-2 TRBV11-2
CSARDTTGELFF TRBJ2-2 TRBV29-1
CASSDWGLGNQPQHF TRBJ1-5 TRBV6-6
CASSLRGSGELFF TRBJ2-2 TRBV27
CASSQKTLEGPGSEQFF TRBJ2-1 TRBV14
CASSLDRGQGGNEQFF TRBJ2-1 TRBV11-3
CASSFPGLAGEQYF TRBJ2-7 TRBV7-2
CASNRTRGLGETQYF TRBJ2-5 TRBV21-1
CASSLAPPYEQYF TRBJ2-7 TRBV27
CASSPASGGEAFF TRBJ1-1 TRBV7-9
CAWRLVNEQFF TRBJ2-1 TRBV30
CASSLGAPSSGNTIYF TRBJ1-3 TRBV5-4
CASSFPGGELFF TRBJ2-2 TRBV27
CAIRRGPTGEQYF TRBJ2-7 TRBV2
CASSFSGQGDQPQHF TRBJ1-5 TRBV28
CASSYNGANSPLHF TRBJ1-6 TRBV6-6
CASSLLAHEQFF TRBJ2-1 TRBV11-2
CASSWDGQETQYF TRBJ2-5 TRBV2
CASSRDSISYEQYF TRBJ2-7 TRBV28
CSVEASGRLYEQFF TRBJ2-1 TRBV29-1
CASSQIGLAGELFF TRBJ2-2 TRBV14
CASSSLPFNSPLHF TRBJ1-6 TRBV9
CASSFGQEQPQHF TRBJ1-5 TRBV5-4
CSRLNGDEQYF TRBJ2-7 TRBV20-1
CASSQVGARATEAFF TRBJ1-1 TRBV6-5
CASSPTGQTNTGELFF TRBJ2-2 TRBV7-8
CASSPRQQYF TRBJ2-7 TRBV25-1
CASSLPGPMNTEAFF TRBJ1-1 TRBV28
CASSGTGANEKLFF TRBJ1-4 TRBV28
CASSLGDGGTDTQYF TRBJ2-3 TRBV5-1
CASSYPDGRGEQYF TRBJ2-7 TRBV6-5
CASSRTGTLSYNEQFF TRBJ2-1 TRBV5-1
CASRVGGTSPLHF TRBJ1-6 TRBV2
CASSEKAGPNEKLFF TRBJ1-4 TRBV10-1
CASSVDRVRNQPQHF TRBJ1-5 TRBV18
CASSQDWGAAATDNSPLHF TRBJ1-6 TRBV4-2
CASSLESYEQYF TRBJ2-7 TRBV5-4
CASSPWTGSSGTQYF TRBJ2-5 TRBV28
CATSRSTGELFF TRBJ2-2 TRBV15
CASSLNTGAEKLFF TRBJ1-4 TRBV7-2
CASSANARGSGLRSNEQFF TRBJ2-1 TRBV18
CASSSPTLNEQFF TRBJ2-1 TRBV5-1
CASSLLQTFYSGNTIYF TRBJ1-3 TRBV7-9
CASSSGQFSYEQYF TRBJ2-7 TRBV11-2
CASSQKRWDTEAFF TRBJ1-1 TRBV4-2
CASRIAGDHSPLHF TRBJ1-6 TRBV10-2
CASSYGLSSYNEQFF TRBJ2-1 TRBV6-5
CASSTTVTMGTEAFF TRBJ1-1 TRBV13
CASSSPGADTQYF TRBJ2-3 TRBV6-5
CASSQESSGRARLNEQYF TRBJ2-7 TRBV3-1/TRBV3-2